This T cell receptor beta chain stems from a study of Ad26.COV2.S vaccination and SARS-CoV-2 variants. Study conclusions and caveats: Total T cell responses may have been underestimated by the TCR breadth and depth analyses.

A remark on this clone: As yet, its antigen is unknown.

Germline CDR1 and CDR2: SGHRS and YFSETQ. The CDR3 runs to 13 residues. The V end lost 4 bases, the J end lost 4 bases, and 8 bases lay between the germline ends. Profiling relied on immunoSEQ multiplex PCR, and the TCRdb table lists in-frame clones only, not all of them. The table records fewer than 600,000 clones, 89% of them present only once. This sample's treatment: some 20 received Ad26.COV2.S at low or high dose, single or two shots; five or six received placebo; per-sample allocation not given. Day 63 following the first vaccine or placebo injection was when the samples were taken. Cohort 1b enrolled adults aged 18-55 years in Boston. Ad26 vector vaccine expressed Wuhan-strain SARS-CoV-2 spike.

This receptor was identified in a person between 18 and 65 years old who received the Ad26.COV2.S COVID-19 vaccine or a placebo. The V gene is TRBV5-1, the J gene TRBJ2-2; D is ambiguous. This material consisted of peripheral blood, taken in a trial of Ad26.COV2.S vaccine versus placebo. CDR3 residues: CASSLRFTGELFF. The CDR3, as DNA: TGCGCCAGCAGCCTCCGTTTCACCGGGGAGCTGTTTTTT.